Listed here are 4 T cell receptor beta chains from one sample, sequenced in a study of graft-versus-host responses after intestinal transplantation. TCRdb's table, derived via immunoSEQ multiplex PCR, lists solely in-frame clones and lacks some. The sample shows about 98,000 clones, roughly four fifths of them seen only once. What these receptors recognize is not known. This sample comprised unstimulated CD8+ T cells sorted from spleen or lymph node cells, obtained before intestinal transplant. The receptors were sampled from a human donor who received an intestinal transplant.

The chain is built from TRBV6-5 and TRBJ1-1; no clear D. The germline CDR1 and CDR2 sequences are MNHEY and SVGAGI. The CDR3 contains 13 residues. Between the trimmed V and J ends, which lost 4 bases and 5 bases, there was a span of 11 bases. The CDR3 nucleotides are TGTGCCAGCAGTTTAGGACCGGGGACTGAAGCTTTCTTT. This translates into CASSLGPGTEAFF.

This clone was seen just once. V is TRBV4-2 and J is TRBJ2-2; 9 nucleotides match TRBD1. The CDR3 covers 17 residues. Germline V lookup: CDR1 LGHNA, CDR2 YNFKEQ. V gave up 0 bases and J gave up 3 bases; unmatched junction bases: 5. CDR3 DNA sequence: TGTGCCAGCAGCCAAGACAGGGACAGGGAAGACACCGGGGAGCTGTTTTTT. It codes for CASSQDRDREDTGELFF.

V usage is TRBV7-9 and J usage is TRBJ2-3; 8 bases map to TRBD2. This CDR3 has 18 residues. After removal of 4 bases from V and 2 bases from J, the junction contained 14 bases not matched to a gene. Germline values: CDR1 SEHNR, CDR2 FQNEAQ (reference sequence). Written as DNA, the CDR3 is TGTGCCAGCAGCTCCCCCGGGGGGGCGATGTTGCCCACAGATACGCAGTATTTT. The encoded protein is CASSSPGGAMLPTDTQYF.

The V and J genes are TRBV15 and TRBJ2-3, with 8 bases matching TRBD2. The CDR3 has 15 residues. The V gene's germline CDR1 is LNHNV and CDR2 YYDKDF (reference sequence). Unmatched junction bases numbered 5, after V lost 2 bases and J lost 4 bases. In DNA, the CDR3 is TGTGCCACCAGCAGACGGGGGGGGCTATCAGATACGCAGTATTTT. This sequence encodes CATSRRGGLSDTQYF.